A selection of T cell receptor beta chains follows, all from one sample in a study of T cell responses to AZD1222 COVID-19 vaccine. The protocol was immunoSEQ multiplex PCR, while the TCRdb copy is restricted to in-frame clones and leaves out a portion. The sample consists of 250,000 to 300,000 clones, 94% of them appearing once. The material sequenced was peripheral blood, taken 28 days after the second AZD1222 dose. The receptors were gathered from an adult who received the AZD1222 COVID-19 vaccine. Both conserved end residues are part of each CDR3. D genes are given only for firm matches.

j_gene: TRBJ2-5
d_gene: .
v_gene: TRBV27
CDR3aa: CASSRPDRETQYF

j_gene: TRBJ1-6
d_gene: .
v_gene: TRBV3-1/TRBV3-2
CDR3aa: CASSQVGGARDNNSPLHF

j_gene: TRBJ1-1
d_gene: .
v_gene: TRBV7-9
CDR3aa: CASSFSEGPVEAFF

j_gene: TRBJ2-3
d_gene: .
v_gene: TRBV5-1
CDR3aa: CASSEGSDTQYF

j_gene: TRBJ1-2
d_gene: TRBD1
v_gene: TRBV5-1
CDR3aa: CASSDTGDYGYTF

j_gene: TRBJ1-5
d_gene: .
v_gene: TRBV6-2/TRBV6-3
CDR3aa: CASSYGGGNQPQHF

j_gene: TRBJ1-1
d_gene: .
v_gene: TRBV28
CDR3aa: CASSLALGRATEAFF

j_gene: TRBJ1-4
d_gene: .
v_gene: TRBV6-2/TRBV6-3
CDR3aa: CASSYPARTNEKLFF

j_gene: TRBJ2-1
d_gene: .
v_gene: TRBV29-1
CDR3aa: CSVEAGSYNEQFF

j_gene: TRBJ1-2
d_gene: .
v_gene: TRBV7-8
CDR3aa: CASRPRTGYGYTF

j_gene: TRBJ1-3
d_gene: .
v_gene: TRBV28
CDR3aa: CASTYSHTIYF

j_gene: TRBJ2-5
d_gene: .
v_gene: TRBV20-1
CDR3aa: CSAQGWETQYF

j_gene: TRBJ1-3
d_gene: .
v_gene: TRBV3-1/TRBV3-2
CDR3aa: CASSQGNTIYF

j_gene: TRBJ1-1
d_gene: TRBD1
v_gene: TRBV28
CDR3aa: CASSPSGRGEAFF

j_gene: TRBJ2-7
d_gene: .
v_gene: TRBV5-6
CDR3aa: CASSYRDSYEQYF

j_gene: TRBJ2-4
d_gene: .
v_gene: TRBV6-1
CDR3aa: CASSELGARNIQYF

j_gene: TRBJ2-7
d_gene: .
v_gene: TRBV6-1
CDR3aa: CASTERTGYEQYF

j_gene: TRBJ2-3
d_gene: .
v_gene: TRBV9
CDR3aa: CASSVAPSRGKGDTQYF

j_gene: TRBJ2-7
d_gene: TRBD1
v_gene: TRBV3-1/TRBV3-2
CDR3aa: CASSLGTGPYEQYF

j_gene: TRBJ2-5
d_gene: .
v_gene: TRBV7-2
CDR3aa: CASASSGELKTQYF

j_gene: TRBJ2-7
d_gene: TRBD2
v_gene: TRBV24-1
CDR3aa: CATSETSGGGYEQYF

j_gene: TRBJ1-1
d_gene: TRBD1
v_gene: TRBV28
CDR3aa: CASSFIDRGNTEAFF

j_gene: TRBJ1-2
d_gene: TRBD1
v_gene: TRBV9
CDR3aa: CASSPGTDLYGYTF

j_gene: TRBJ1-4
d_gene: .
v_gene: TRBV3-1/TRBV3-2
CDR3aa: CASSDRSGEKLFF

j_gene: TRBJ1-1
d_gene: .
v_gene: TRBV27
CDR3aa: CASSLRQLSDAFF

j_gene: TRBJ2-1
d_gene: .
v_gene: TRBV27
CDR3aa: CASSQDIFSYNEQFF

j_gene: TRBJ1-2
d_gene: .
v_gene: TRBV6-2/TRBV6-3
CDR3aa: CASSFAGSYGYTF

j_gene: TRBJ2-1
d_gene: .
v_gene: TRBV7-9
CDR3aa: CASSLDPGHEQFF

j_gene: TRBJ1-5
d_gene: .
v_gene: TRBV12-3/TRBV12-4
CDR3aa: CASSLAGIQPQHF